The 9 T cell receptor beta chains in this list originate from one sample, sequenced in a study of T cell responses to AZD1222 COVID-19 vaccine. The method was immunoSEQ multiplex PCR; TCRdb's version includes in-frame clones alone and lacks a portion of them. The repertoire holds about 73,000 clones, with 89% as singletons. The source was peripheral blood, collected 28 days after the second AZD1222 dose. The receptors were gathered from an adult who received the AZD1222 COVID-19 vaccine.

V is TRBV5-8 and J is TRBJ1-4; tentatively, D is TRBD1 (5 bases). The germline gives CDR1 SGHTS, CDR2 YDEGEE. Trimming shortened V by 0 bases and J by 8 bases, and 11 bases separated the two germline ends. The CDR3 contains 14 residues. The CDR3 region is CASSLVRVPEKLFF. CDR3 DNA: TGTGCCAGCAGCTTGGTCAGGGTTCCGGAAAAACTGTTTTTT.

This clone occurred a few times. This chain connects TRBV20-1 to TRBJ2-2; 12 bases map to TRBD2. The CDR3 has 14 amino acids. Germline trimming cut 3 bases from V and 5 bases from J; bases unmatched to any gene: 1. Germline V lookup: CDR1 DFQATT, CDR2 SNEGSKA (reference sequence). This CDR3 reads CSASLAGGTGELFF. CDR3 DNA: TGCAGTGCTAGTCTAGCGGGAGGGACCGGGGAGCTGTTTTTT.

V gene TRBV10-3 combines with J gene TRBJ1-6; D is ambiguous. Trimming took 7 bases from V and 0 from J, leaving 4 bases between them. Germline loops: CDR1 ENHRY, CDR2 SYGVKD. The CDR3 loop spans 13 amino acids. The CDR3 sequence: CAIKNSYNSPLHF. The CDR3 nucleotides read TGTGCCATCAAAAACTCCTATAATTCACCCCTCCACTTT.

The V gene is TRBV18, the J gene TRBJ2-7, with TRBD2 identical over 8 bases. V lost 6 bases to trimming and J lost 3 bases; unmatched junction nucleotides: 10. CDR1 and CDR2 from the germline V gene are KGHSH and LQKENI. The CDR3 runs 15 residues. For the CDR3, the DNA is TGTGCCAGCTCTCAATATAGCGGGGTGTTCTACGAGCAGTACTTC. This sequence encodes CASSQYSGVFYEQYF.

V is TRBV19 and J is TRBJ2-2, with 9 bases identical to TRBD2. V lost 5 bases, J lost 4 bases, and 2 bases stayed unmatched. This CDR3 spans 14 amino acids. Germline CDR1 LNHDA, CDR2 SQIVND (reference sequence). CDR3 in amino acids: CASSLRGGTGELFF. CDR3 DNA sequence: TGTGCCAGTAGTTTGCGGGGGGGCACCGGGGAGCTGTTTTTT.

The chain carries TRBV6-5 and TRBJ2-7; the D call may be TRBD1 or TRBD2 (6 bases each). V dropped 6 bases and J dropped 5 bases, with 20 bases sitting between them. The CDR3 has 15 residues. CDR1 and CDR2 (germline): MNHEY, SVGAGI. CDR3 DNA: TGTGCCAGCAGCCACGGGGACACCGGGGGCAACGAGCAGTACTTC. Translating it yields CASSHGDTGGNEQYF.

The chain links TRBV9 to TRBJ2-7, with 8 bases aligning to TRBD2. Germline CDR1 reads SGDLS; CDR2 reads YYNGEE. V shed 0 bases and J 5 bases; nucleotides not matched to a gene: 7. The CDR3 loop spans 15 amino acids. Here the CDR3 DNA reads TGTGCCAGCAGCGTAGGGATAGCGGGAATACACGAGCAGTACGTC. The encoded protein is CASSVGIAGIHEQYV.

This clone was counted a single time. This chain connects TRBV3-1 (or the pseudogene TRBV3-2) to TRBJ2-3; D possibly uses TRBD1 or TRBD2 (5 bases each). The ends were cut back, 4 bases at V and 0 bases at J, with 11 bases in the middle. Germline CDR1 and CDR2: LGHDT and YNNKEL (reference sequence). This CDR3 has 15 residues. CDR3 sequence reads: CASSPPGRSTDTQYF. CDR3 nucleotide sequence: TGTGCCAGCAGCCCACCGGGACGGAGCACAGATACGCAGTATTTT.

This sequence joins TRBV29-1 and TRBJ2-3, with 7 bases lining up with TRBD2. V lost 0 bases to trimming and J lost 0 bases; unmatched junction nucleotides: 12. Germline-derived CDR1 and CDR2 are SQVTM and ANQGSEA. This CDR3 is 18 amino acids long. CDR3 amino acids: CSVEDPPTWRGSTDTQYF. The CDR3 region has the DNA TGCAGCGTTGAAGATCCCCCCACCTGGCGGGGGAGCACAGATACGCAGTATTTT.